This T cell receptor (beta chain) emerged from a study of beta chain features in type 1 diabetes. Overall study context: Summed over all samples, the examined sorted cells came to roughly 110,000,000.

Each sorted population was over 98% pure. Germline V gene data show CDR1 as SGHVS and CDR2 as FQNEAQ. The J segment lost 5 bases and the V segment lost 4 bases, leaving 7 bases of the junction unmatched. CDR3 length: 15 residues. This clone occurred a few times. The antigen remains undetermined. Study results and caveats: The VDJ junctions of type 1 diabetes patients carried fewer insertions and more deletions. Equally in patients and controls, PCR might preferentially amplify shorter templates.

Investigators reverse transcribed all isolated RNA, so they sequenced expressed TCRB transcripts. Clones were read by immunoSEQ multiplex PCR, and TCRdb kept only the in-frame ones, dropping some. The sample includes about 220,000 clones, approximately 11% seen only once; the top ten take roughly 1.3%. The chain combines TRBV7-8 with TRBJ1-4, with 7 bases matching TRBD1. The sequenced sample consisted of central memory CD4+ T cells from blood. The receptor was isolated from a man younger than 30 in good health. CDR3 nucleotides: TGTGCCAGCAGCTCCTTCAGGGGGGAGAATGAAAAACTGTTTTTT. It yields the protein CASSSFRGENEKLFF.